This T cell receptor (beta chain) appears in the sequencing data of a study of blood T cell repertoires in COVID-19. In the study overall: COVID-19 samples, acute and convalescent, were from the United States, Italy and Spain. T cells, B-cell-depleted T cells, or PBMCs provided the cDNA or gDNA that served as material.

Trimming took off 5 bases at V and 1 base at J, with 8 bases between the two ends. The CDR3 is 14 residues long. CDR1 SGHAT and CDR2 FQNNGV come from the germline V gene. The authors' processing: How many nucleated cells were present was estimated from reference gene primer amplification. Here immunoSEQ multiplex PCR was the method, and the copy in TCRdb shows in-frame clones only, minus some. V, J and clone size were drawn from that table, and D and trimming were deduced from the DNA. This table holds 450,000 or so clones, 75% to 90% found once. The V call is TRBV11-2, the J call TRBJ2-2, with D unclear. The sequencing input was peripheral blood. This TCR was recovered from a woman aged 40 to 55 with COVID-19, enrolled during active disease. In nucleotides, the CDR3 is TGTGCCAGCAGCCGTATTAGGAACACCGGGGAGCTGTTTTTT. This gives the protein CASSRIRNTGELFF.